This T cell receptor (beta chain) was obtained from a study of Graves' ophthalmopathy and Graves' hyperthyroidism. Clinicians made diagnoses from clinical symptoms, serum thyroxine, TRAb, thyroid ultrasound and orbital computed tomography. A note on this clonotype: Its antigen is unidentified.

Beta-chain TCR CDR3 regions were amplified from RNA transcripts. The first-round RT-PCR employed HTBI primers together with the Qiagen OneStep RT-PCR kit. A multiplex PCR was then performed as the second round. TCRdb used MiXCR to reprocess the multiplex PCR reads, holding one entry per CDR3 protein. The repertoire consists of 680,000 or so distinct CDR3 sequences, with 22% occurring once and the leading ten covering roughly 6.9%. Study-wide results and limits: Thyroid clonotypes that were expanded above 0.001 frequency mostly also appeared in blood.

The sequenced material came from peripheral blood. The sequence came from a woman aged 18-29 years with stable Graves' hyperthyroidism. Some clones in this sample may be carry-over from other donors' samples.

The CDR3 here is CSAPPPLPSGTWETQYF. As DNA, the CDR3 is TGCAGTGCTCCACCCCCCCTGCCTAGCGGGACCTGGGAGACCCAGTACTTC. The chain joins TRBV20-1 to TRBJ2-5, with 9 bases identical to TRBD2. The trim removed 5 bases at V and 5 bases at J, leaving 18 bases unmatched. CDR3 size: 17 residues. Germline loops: CDR1 DFQATT, CDR2 SNEGSKA (reference sequence).